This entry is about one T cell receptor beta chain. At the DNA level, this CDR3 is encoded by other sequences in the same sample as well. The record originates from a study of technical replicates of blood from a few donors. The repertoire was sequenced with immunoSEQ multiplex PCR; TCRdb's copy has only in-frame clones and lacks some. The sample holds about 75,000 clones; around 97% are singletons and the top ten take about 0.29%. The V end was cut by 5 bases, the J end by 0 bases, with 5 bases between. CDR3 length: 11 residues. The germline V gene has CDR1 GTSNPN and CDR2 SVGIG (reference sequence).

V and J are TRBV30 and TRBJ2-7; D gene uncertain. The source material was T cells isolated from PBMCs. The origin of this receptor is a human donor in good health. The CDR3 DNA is TGTGCCTGGTCTACCTCCTACGAGCAGTACTTC. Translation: CAWSTSYEQYF.